This entry lists 30 T cell receptor beta chains sequenced from one sample in a study of shared clonotypes between healthy human individuals. The method was immunoSEQ multiplex PCR; TCRdb's version includes in-frame clones alone and lacks a portion of them. The data contain roughly 2,300,000 clones, roughly 90% of them singletons. Sequencing was done on a sample of naive CD4+ T cells from PBMCs. The subset here: CD45RA+ positively selected. Receptor source: a man between 18 and 29 years old in good health. Some clones in this sample may be carry-over from other donors' samples.

This chain uses TRBV21-1 with TRBJ1-1. TRBV21-1 is an annotated pseudogene. This CDR3 has 17 residues. CDR3 region: CASSKHGGPSTDTEAFF. The CDR3, as DNA: TGTGCCAGCAGCAAACATGGGGGGCCCAGTACGGACACTGAAGCTTTCTTT.

On this clone: Other nucleotide sequences in the sample specify the same CDR3. This chain uses TRBV2 with TRBJ2-3; D gene uncertain. The ends were cut back, 4 bases at V and 1 base at J, with 6 bases in the middle. The length of the CDR3 is 13 residues. The germline V gene encodes CDR1 SNHLY and CDR2 FYNNEI. CDR3 DNA: TGTGCCAGCAGTGTGGAAGGCACAGATACGCAGTATTTT. Encoded protein: CASSVEGTDTQYF.

The gene calls are TRBV6-1 and TRBJ2-1; D call uncertain. V lost 5 bases and J 7 bases, leaving 12 bases between the germline ends. The CDR3 has 13 residues. Per germline, CDR1 MNHNS and CDR2 SASEGT. CDR3 region: CASSPHQRNEQFF. The CDR3 bases are TGTGCCAGCAGTCCCCACCAGAGGAATGAGCAGTTCTTC.

The V and J genes are TRBV28 and TRBJ1-4, with 8 bases fitting TRBD1. Germline lookup yields CDR1 MDHEN and CDR2 SYDVKM. The CDR3 is 15 residues long. With V trimmed by 8 bases and J by 7 bases, 12 bases remained unmatched. As DNA, the CDR3 is TGTGCCAGCGGTCACCAGGGGGCAGGTGGTGAAAAACTGTTTTTT. It encodes CASGHQGAGGEKLFF.

The gene calls are TRBV6-1 and TRBJ2-5; TRBD2 agrees at 7 bases. The germline CDR1 and CDR2 sequences are MNHNS and SASEGT. The CDR3 is 15 residues long. V shed 3 bases, J shed 5 bases, and the junction held 9 bases outside the gene matches. The CDR3 coding sequence is TGTGCCAGCAGTGACAGGTTCGGGCGGGGGGAGACCCAGTACTTC. It specifies CASSDRFGRGETQYF.

This chain links TRBV7-8 with TRBJ2-5; 9 nucleotides match TRBD2. CDR1 is SGHVS, CDR2 FQNEAQ, per germline. J was trimmed by 5 bases and V by 0 bases; bases with no gene match: 10. This CDR3 is 17 amino acids long. The CDR3 sequence is CASSLALAGGTGETQYF. DNA of the CDR3: TGTGCCAGCAGCTTAGCGCTTGCGGGAGGGACGGGGGAGACCCAGTACTTC. Drawing the rest from reference TRBV7-8 and TRBJ2-5, the complete variable domain is GAGVSQSPRYKVAKRGQDVALRCDPISGHVSLFWYQQALGQGPEFLTYFQNEAQLDKSGLPSDRFFAERPEGSVSTLKIQRTQQEDSAVYLCASSLALAGGTGETQYFGPGTRLLVL.

The rearrangement links TRBV9 to TRBJ2-3; TRBD2 aligns across 7 bases. This CDR3 has 14 amino acids. J lost 4 bases, V lost 4 bases, and 6 bases had no gene match. CDR1 and CDR2 (germline): SGDLS, YYNGEE. CDR3 sequence reads: CASSNRGGADTQYF. DNA of the CDR3: TGTGCCAGCAGCAACCGGGGAGGGGCAGATACGCAGTATTTT.

V is TRBV25-1 and J is TRBJ2-7, with 11 bases aligning to TRBD2. J lost 4 bases, V lost 1 base, and 3 bases had no gene match. This CDR3 comprises 15 residues. The germline gives CDR1 MGHDK, CDR2 SYGVNS. In nucleotides, the CDR3 is TGTGCCAGCAGTGAATCTGCTAGCGGGAGGTACGAGCAGTACTTC. As protein: CASSESASGRYEQYF.

The CDR3 bases are TGCGCCAGCAGTCCGACTCCGGTCACAGATACGCAGTATTTT. Amino acid sequence: CASSPTPVTDTQYF. This chain joins TRBV5-1 and TRBJ2-3; D gene unclear. V was cut by 5 bases and J by 2 bases, with 12 bases left in between. CDR1 SGHRS and CDR2 YFSETQ come from the germline V gene. The CDR3 sequence is 14 residues long.

J is TRBJ2-2 and V is TRBV13; TRBD2 is a possible D gene (6 bases). Trimming cost V 6 bases and J 0 bases, with 11 bases left between them. This CDR3 has 15 amino acids. Germline V gene lookup returns CDR1 PRHDT and CDR2 FYEKMQ (reference sequence). This CDR3 is CASRRDFPNTGELFF. The CDR3 nucleotides are TGTGCCAGCAGAAGGGACTTCCCGAACACCGGGGAGCTGTTTTTT. Drawing the rest from reference TRBV13 and TRBJ2-2, the complete variable domain is AAGVIQSPRHLIKEKRETATLKCYPIPRHDTVYWYQQGPGQDPQFLISFYEKMQSDKGSIPDRFSAQQFSDYHSELNMSSLELGDSALYFCASRRDFPNTGELFFGEGSRLTVL.

The gene calls are TRBV7-2 and TRBJ2-5; a weak D match, TRBD2 (5 bases). V gave up 2 bases and J gave up 0 bases, with 7 bases separating them. The CDR3 runs 14 residues. From germline, CDR1 is SGHTA and CDR2 FQGNSA. The CDR3 region has the DNA TGTGCCAGCAGCTTAACGGGGAACCAAGAGACCCAGTACTTC. Amino acid sequence: CASSLTGNQETQYF.

The chain combines TRBV6-6 with TRBJ2-1; D unclear. V lost 5 bases and J 2 bases, leaving 13 bases between the germline ends. The CDR3 length is 15 residues. Per germline, CDR1 MNHNY and CDR2 SVGAGI (reference sequence). Written as DNA, the CDR3 is TGTGCCAGCAGTAACCAGCTCTCGACCTACAATGAGCAGTTCTTC. The encoded protein is CASSNQLSTYNEQFF.

The chain is built from TRBV7-8 and TRBJ1-1; D remains unclear. The germline V gene encodes CDR1 SGHVS and CDR2 FQNEAQ. V was pared by 2 bases and J by 10 bases, with 17 bases between. CDR3 length equals 14 residues. CDR3 sequence: CASSLRRERAIAFF. CDR3 in DNA: TGTGCCAGCAGCTTAAGGAGGGAGAGGGCAATAGCTTTCTTT.

A remark on this clone: The sample contains more than one DNA sequence encoding this CDR3. The CDR3 reads CASSLGGVKNIQYF. DNA of the CDR3: TGTGCCAGCAGTTTAGGAGGTGTCAAAAACATTCAGTACTTC. The chain combines TRBV28 with TRBJ2-4; TRBD2 might be the D (5 bases). Trimming took off 2 bases at V and 3 bases at J, with 8 bases between the two ends. CDR3 length equals 14 residues. Looked up from germline, CDR1 is MDHEN and CDR2 is SYDVKM.

The chain joins TRBV7-2 to TRBJ1-2, with unresolved D. Germline V gives CDR1 SGHTA, CDR2 FQGNSA. Between the trimmed V and J ends, which lost 3 bases and 4 bases, there was a span of 6 bases. CDR3 size: 12 residues. CDR3: CASSFNTYGYTF. The CDR3 nucleotides are TGTGCCAGCAGCTTCAACACCTATGGCTACACCTTC.

V gene TRBV19 combines with J gene TRBJ2-2; TRBD2 aligns across 7 bases. The CDR3 has 15 amino acids. Germline CDR1 and CDR2: LNHDA and SQIVND (reference sequence). Germline trimming cut 5 bases from V and 6 bases from J; bases unmatched to any gene: 9. CDR3 DNA: TGTGCCAGTAGTGCGGGGGTTTGGTTGGCCGGGGAGCTGTTTTTT. It codes for CASSAGVWLAGELFF. Drawing the rest from reference TRBV19 and TRBJ2-2, the complete variable domain is DGGITQSPKYLFRKEGQNVTLSCEQNLNHDAMYWYRQDPGQGLRLIYYSQIVNDFQKGDIAEGYSVSREKKESFPLTVTSAQKNPTAFYLCASSAGVWLAGELFFGEGSRLTVL.

The chain links TRBV7-9 to TRBJ1-3; the match to TRBD1 covers 7 bases. CDR3 size: 16 residues. CDR1 and CDR2 from the germline V gene are SEHNR and FQNEAQ (reference sequence). The trim removed 4 bases at V and 3 bases at J, leaving 9 bases unmatched. CDR3 sequence (DNA): TGTGCCAGCAGCTCCACTGACAGGGCACTTGGAAACACCATATATTTT. As protein: CASSSTDRALGNTIYF. The full variable domain, with the rest looked up from reference TRBV7-9 and TRBJ1-3, is DTGVSQNPRHKITKRGQNVTFRCDPISEHNRLYWYRQTLGQGPEFLTYFQNEAQLEKSRLLSDRFSAERPKGSFSTLEIQRTEQGDSAMYLCASSSTDRALGNTIYFGEGSWLTVV.

The J gene is TRBJ1-5, the V gene TRBV27; D possibly corresponds to TRBD1 (6 bases). CDR3 size: 15 residues. The V gene lost 5 bases and the J gene lost 0 bases, with 11 bases spanning the gap. Germline assignment: CDR1 MNHEY and CDR2 SMNVEV (reference sequence). In DNA form, the CDR3 reads TGTGCCAGCAGTGGCGGACAGAATAGCAATCAGCCCCAGCATTTT. Its translation is CASSGGQNSNQPQHF.

The chain combines TRBV4-1 with TRBJ2-1; 10 bases align to TRBD1. This CDR3 is 17 amino acids long. V was pared by 1 base and J by 3 bases, with 6 bases of the junction left unmatched. In germline, CDR1 is MGHRA, CDR2 YSYEKL. In nucleotides, the CDR3 is TGCGCCAGCAGCCAAGGCTCGGGACAGGGGTTCTACAATGAGCAGTTCTTC. Its protein is CASSQGSGQGFYNEQFF.

The V gene is TRBV7-2, the J gene TRBJ2-1; D is possibly TRBD1 (5 bases). The CDR3 runs 15 residues. The ends were cut back, 5 bases at V and 6 bases at J, with 17 bases in the middle. The germline V gene encodes CDR1 SGHTA and CDR2 FQGNSA. Written as DNA, the CDR3 is TGTGCCAGCAGCCCAGGGTCTAGTAGGAGCAATGAGCAGTTCTTC. It yields the protein CASSPGSSRSNEQFF.

Details on this clone: The same CDR3 is also encoded by other DNA sequences in this sample. This sequence joins TRBV11-3 and TRBJ1-1, with D possibly matching TRBD1 (6 bases). Trimming removed 6 bases from V and 5 bases from J, with 10 bases in between. The CDR3 is made up of 12 amino acids. Germline V gene data show CDR1 as SGHNT and CDR2 as YENEEA. CDR3 amino acids: CASSSRGTEAFF. Written as DNA, the CDR3 is TGTGCCAGCAGTTCGAGGGGGACTGAAGCTTTCTTT.

The chain uses TRBV5-1 and TRBJ2-7; 11 bases fit TRBD1. The CDR3 runs to 14 residues. Germline CDR1 reads SGHRS; CDR2 reads YFSETQ. V lost 4 bases to trimming and J lost 5 bases; unmatched junction nucleotides: 5. The CDR3 here is CASSAGQGVHEQYF. DNA for the CDR3: TGCGCCAGCAGCGCGGGACAGGGGGTCCACGAGCAGTACTTC.

This rearrangement joins TRBV19 to TRBJ1-5, with D maybe TRBD1 (6 bases). The CDR3 contains 16 residues. CDR1 is LNHDA, CDR2 SQIVND, per germline (reference sequence). V lost 4 bases, J lost 0 bases, and 13 bases lay in between. CDR3 sequence (DNA): TGTGCCAGTAGTAGTTGGACAGAGAATAGCAATCAGCCCCAGCATTTT. This encodes CASSSWTENSNQPQHF.

There are a few counts of this clone. The J gene is TRBJ1-4, the V gene TRBV27, with D unclear. The CDR3 has 14 amino acids. Germline-derived CDR1 and CDR2 are MNHEY and SMNVEV (reference sequence). V was trimmed by 7 bases and J by 8 bases, leaving 17 bases between them. The CDR3 sequence: CASNRRGPGEKLFF. CDR3 DNA: TGTGCCAGCAACCGCCGCGGGCCGGGGGAAAAACTGTTTTTT.

This chain connects TRBV5-1 to TRBJ2-7; no reliable D call. CDR3 length: 15 amino acids. In germline, CDR1 is SGHRS, CDR2 YFSETQ. The ends were cut back, 4 bases at V and 0 bases at J, with 14 bases in the middle. The CDR3 reads CASSTAPFSSYEQYF. In DNA, the CDR3 is TGCGCCAGCAGCACAGCCCCCTTCAGCTCCTACGAGCAGTACTTC.

The chain couples TRBV5-1 to TRBJ1-2; D is ambiguous. The CDR3 has 15 residues. The ends were cut back, 4 bases at V and 2 bases at J, with 15 bases in the middle. The germline gives CDR1 SGHRS, CDR2 YFSETQ. CDR3 DNA: TGCGCCAGCAGCCTCCGGACGGAACCGAACTATGGCTACACCTTC. It yields the protein CASSLRTEPNYGYTF.

The chain couples TRBV2 to TRBJ2-7; D unclear. The CDR3 runs to 11 residues. Germline CDR1 SNHLY, CDR2 FYNNEI. V was shortened by 7 bases and J by 3 bases, with 7 bases between the two germline ends. CDR3 DNA: TGTGCCAGCATTCGAGACTACGAGCAGTACTTC. Translation: CASIRDYEQYF.

The rearrangement joins TRBV28 to TRBJ1-2; D may be TRBD1 (6 bases). Germline CDR1 is MDHEN and CDR2 is SYDVKM. This CDR3 is 16 amino acids long. Trimming removed 6 bases from V and 1 base from J, with 18 bases in between. The CDR3 region has the DNA TGTGCCAGCAGAGAACAGGGAACGGGACTTAACTATGGCTACACCTTC. Translation gives CASREQGTGLNYGYTF.

The V gene is TRBV5-6, the J gene TRBJ1-4, with 11 bases that match TRBD1. CDR1 and CDR2 from the germline V gene are SGHDT and YYEEEE. V dropped 4 bases and J dropped 3; count of bases not matched to a gene: 5. This CDR3 spans 16 amino acids. CDR3 in amino acids: CASSVDRGLSNEKLFF. CDR3 nucleotides: TGTGCCAGCAGCGTGGACAGGGGGCTGTCTAATGAAAAACTGTTTTTT.

V gene TRBV7-8 combines with J gene TRBJ1-2; D is perhaps TRBD1 (5 bases). Trimming cost V 5 bases and J 6 bases, with 22 bases left between them. In germline, CDR1 is SGHVS, CDR2 FQNEAQ. This CDR3 contains 16 residues. CDR3 in DNA: TGTGCCAGCAGCCTAACCCCGATCGGGACTACCAATGGCTACACCTTC. Protein: CASSLTPIGTTNGYTF. The variable domain in full, completed from reference TRBV7-8 and TRBJ1-2, reads GAGVSQSPRYKVAKRGQDVALRCDPISGHVSLFWYQQALGQGPEFLTYFQNEAQLDKSGLPSDRFFAERPEGSVSTLKIQRTQQEDSAVYLCASSLTPIGTTNGYTFGSGTRLTVV.